This TCR beta chain was identified in a study of T cells after yellow fever vaccination. Whole-study findings and limits: Contamination by abundant bulk-population clonotypes could be present in FACS-sorted repertoires. It was a small share of clonotypes that appeared in both CD4 and CD8 compartments. Booster samples showed a return of most primary-vaccination clones (approximately 96% CD4, 80% to 90% CD8).

Ten or more counts support this clonotype. Its antigen is currently unknown. The study made its TCR cDNA through 5'RACE template switching. That step introduced a universal primer site along with UMIs. TCRdb analysed the 5' RACE reads with MiXCR anew, one entry per CDR3 protein. The sample contains some 110,000 distinct CDR3 sequences, roughly 6.8% of which appear only once. This CDR3 contains 15 residues. The germline V and J ends were trimmed by 2 bases and 1 base, with 10 bases remaining between them. Germline CDR1 SGHRS, CDR2 YFSETQ. The sequencing here drew on CD4+ T cells sorted from PBMCs, taken about 49 days after the first yellow fever vaccination. This chain links TRBV5-1 with TRBJ2-1, with D hard to call. The clonotype comes from a man younger than 30 who received the YFV17D yellow fever vaccine. The CDR3 region has the DNA TGCGCCAGCAGCTTCGATCAGTCTTCCTACAATGAGCAGTTCTTC. Residues: CASSFDQSSYNEQFF.